The 27 T cell receptor beta chains below all came from one sample that was sequenced in a study of OX40 agonist ivuxolimab in advanced cancers. Here immunoSEQ multiplex PCR was the method, and the copy in TCRdb shows in-frame clones only, minus some. This table has over 60,000 clones, about 90% appearing once. The starting material was CD4+ or CD8+ T cells sorted from blood, obtained in a trial of the OX40 agonist ivuxolimab. Receptors originate from an adult with an advanced solid tumor such as melanoma, head and neck, liver or kidney cancer.

This chain uses TRBV5-5 with TRBJ2-7; unclear D gene. Germline CDR1 reads SGHKS; CDR2 reads YYEKEE (reference sequence). This CDR3 has 15 residues. The V gene lost 4 bases and the J gene lost 1 base, with 15 bases spanning the gap. In nucleotides, the CDR3 is TGTGCCAGCAGCGAATCAATGTTGGGGTCCTACGAGCAGTACTTC. Its translation is CASSESMLGSYEQYF.

This chain uses TRBV5-4 with TRBJ2-7; TRBD2 matches at 8 bases. Germline lookup yields CDR1 SGHNT and CDR2 YYREEE (reference sequence). The CDR3 is 14 residues long. Unmatched junction bases numbered 6, after V lost 0 bases and J lost 7 bases. The CDR3 sequence is CASSLAGGAGEQYF. The CDR3 DNA reads TGTGCCAGCAGCTTGGCGGGGGGGGCAGGTGAGCAGTACTTC.

This chain links TRBV19 with TRBJ2-7; D is possibly TRBD2 (5 bases). V was pared by 5 bases and J by 2 bases, with 13 bases between. This CDR3 contains 14 residues. Germline V gene sequence: CDR1 LNHDA, CDR2 SQIVND (reference sequence). In DNA form, the CDR3 reads TGTGCCAGTAGTCCTCCCTGGAGGACCTACGAGCAGTACTTC. It encodes CASSPPWRTYEQYF.

This sequence joins TRBV5-1 and TRBJ2-3, with TRBD2 matching over 7 bases. The CDR3 contains 14 residues. Germline assignment: CDR1 SGHRS and CDR2 YFSETQ. After removal of 8 bases from V and 0 bases from J, the junction contained 6 bases not matched to a gene. The CDR3 loop reads CASSSAGSTDTQYF. Written as DNA, the CDR3 is TGCGCCAGTTCCTCAGCGGGGAGCACAGATACGCAGTATTTT.

The V and J genes are TRBV15 and TRBJ2-7; 10 positions match TRBD2. This CDR3 is built from 15 residues. The germline V gene has CDR1 LNHNV and CDR2 YYDKDF (reference sequence). V lost 3 bases to trimming and J lost 2 bases; unmatched junction nucleotides: 4. The CDR3 reads CATSRSGRGTYEQYF. In nucleotides, the CDR3 is TGTGCCACCAGCAGGAGCGGGAGGGGTACCTACGAGCAGTACTTC.

This sequence joins TRBV6-1 and TRBJ1-1; 7 nucleotides align to TRBD1. V was pared by 8 bases and J by 3 bases, with 6 bases of the junction left unmatched. In germline, CDR1 is MNHNS, CDR2 SASEGT. The CDR3 loop spans 13 amino acids. The CDR3 region has the DNA TGTGCCAGCTCCCTTACAGGGGACACTGAAGCTTTCTTT. It specifies CASSLTGDTEAFF.

The rearrangement joins TRBV5-1 to TRBJ2-2; D not resolved. The germline V gene encodes CDR1 SGHRS and CDR2 YFSETQ. The CDR3 runs to 15 residues. The V end was cut by 0 bases, the J end by 0 bases, with 6 bases between. CDR3 residues: CASSLGRPNTGELFF. The DNA for the CDR3 is TGCGCCAGCAGCTTGGGCAGGCCGAACACCGGGGAGCTGTTTTTT. Combining the CDR3 with reference TRBV5-1 and TRBJ2-2 gives the whole variable domain KAGVTQTPRYLIKTRGQQVTLSCSPISGHRSVSWYQQTPGQGLQFLFEYFSETQRNKGNFPGRFSGRQFSNSRSEMNVSTLELGDSALYLCASSLGRPNTGELFFGEGSRLTVL.

This clone was seen once. The V gene is TRBV27, the J gene TRBJ2-7; 11 bases are a match to TRBD1. The CDR3 has 16 residues. Germline values: CDR1 MNHEY, CDR2 SMNVEV (reference sequence). V shed 5 bases and J 3 bases; nucleotides not matched to a gene: 9. The CDR3 sequence is CASSPTRTGGGYEQYF. The CDR3 DNA reads TGTGCCAGCAGTCCCACGCGGACAGGGGGCGGCTACGAGCAGTACTTC.

The genes are TRBV6-5 and TRBJ1-6; 8 bases line up with TRBD1. Per the germline V gene, CDR1 is MNHEY and CDR2 is SVGAGI. V shed 0 bases and J 10 bases; nucleotides not matched to a gene: 5. This CDR3 region has 15 residues. CDR3 protein: CASSYSVDRESPLHF. The CDR3 nucleotides read TGTGCCAGCAGTTACTCGGTGGACAGGGAATCACCCCTCCACTTT.

The rearrangement links TRBV6-5 to TRBJ2-3, with D perhaps TRBD2 (6 bases). Looked up from germline, CDR1 is MNHEY and CDR2 is SVGAGI. The CDR3 length is 14 residues. Trimming cost V 5 bases and J 6 bases, with 15 bases left between them. The CDR3 here is CASSLRDFKDTQYF. The CDR3 nucleotides are TGTGCCAGCAGTCTACGGGACTTTAAGGATACGCAGTATTTT.

This clone is a singleton in its sample. The chain joins TRBV18 to TRBJ2-2, with TRBD1 matching 7 bases. From germline, CDR1 is KGHSH and CDR2 LQKENI. V was clipped by 5 bases and J by 3 bases; unmatched bases: 6. The CDR3 covers 15 residues. DNA of the CDR3: TGTGCCAGCTCAACTACGGGACAGCACACCGGGGAGCTGTTTTTT. It yields the protein CASSTTGQHTGELFF.

The rearrangement joins TRBV6-5 to TRBJ2-5; D uncertain. V lost 5 bases to trimming and J lost 2 bases, with 9 bases between them. The CDR3 contains 13 residues. Per the germline V gene, CDR1 is MNHEY and CDR2 is SVGAGI. Here the CDR3 reads CASSLWRQETQYF. Here the CDR3 DNA reads TGTGCCAGCAGTCTTTGGCGGCAAGAGACCCAGTACTTC.

This rearrangement joins TRBV7-2 to TRBJ2-1; D may be TRBD2 (6 bases). Germline V CDR1 and CDR2: SGHTA, FQGNSA. V gave up 5 bases and J gave up 0 bases, with 14 bases separating them. The CDR3 length is 16 residues. CDR3 region: CASSRDGRGSYNEQFF. In nucleotides, the CDR3 is TGTGCCAGCAGCCGAGACGGGCGGGGCTCCTACAATGAGCAGTTCTTC. Using reference TRBV7-2 and TRBJ2-1 for the parts outside the CDR3, the full variable domain is GAGVSQSPSNKVTEKGKDVELRCDPISGHTALYWYRQSLGQGLEFLIYFQGNSAPDKSGLPSDRFSAERTGGSVSTLTIQRTQQEDSAVYLCASSRDGRGSYNEQFFGPGTRLTVL.

The CDR3 region has the DNA TGTGCCAGCAGCTTGGGACCCAGCAAGACCCAGCATTTT. Translated, it gives CASSLGPSKTQHF. The J gene is TRBJ1-5, the V gene TRBV5-5; D is uncertain. The V gene's germline CDR1 is SGHKS and CDR2 YYEKEE (reference sequence). CDR3 length equals 13 residues. Trimming pared 0 bases from V and 11 bases from J, leaving 12 bases between.

The chain links TRBV6-4 to TRBJ1-1; 8 nucleotides align to TRBD1. The ends lost 6 bases at V and 1 base at J; junction bases unmatched: 4. There are 14 residues in the CDR3. Germline CDR1 is MRHNA and CDR2 is SNTAGT. The CDR3 DNA reads as TGTGCCAGCAGAGACAGGGGCGAGAACACTGAAGCTTTCTTT. Protein sequence: CASRDRGENTEAFF.

V and J are TRBV14 and TRBJ2-2; D is perhaps TRBD2 (5 bases). Germline V gives CDR1 SGHDN, CDR2 FVKESK. This CDR3 contains 14 residues. V lost 4 bases to trimming and J lost 5 bases, with 11 bases between them. The CDR3 coding sequence is TGTGCCAGCAGCCGGACTCTTGCGACCGGGGAGCTGTTTTTT. Translating gives CASSRTLATGELFF. Full variable domain (remainder filled in from reference TRBV14 and TRBJ2-2): EAGVTQFPSHSVIEKGQTVTLRCDPISGHDNLYWYRRVMGKEIKFLLHFVKESKQDESGMPNNRFLAERTGGTYSTLKVQPAELEDSGVYFCASSRTLATGELFFGEGSRLTVL.

This clone was seen only a few times. The CDR3 region is CASSVASGNTGELFF. In DNA form, the CDR3 reads TGTGCCAGCAGCGTAGCATCAGGGAACACCGGGGAGCTGTTTTTT. The chain uses TRBV9 and TRBJ2-2; D unresolved. This CDR3 comprises 15 residues. The V gene lost 0 bases and the J gene lost 1 base, with 7 bases spanning the gap. Germline lookup yields CDR1 SGDLS and CDR2 YYNGEE.

The V gene is TRBV6-1, the J gene TRBJ2-6, with a possible D match to TRBD2 (5 bases). The CDR3 consists of 14 residues. Trimming left V 6 bases short and J 2 bases short, with 8 bases between. The germline V gene encodes CDR1 MNHNS and CDR2 SASEGT. The CDR3 DNA follows: TGTGCCAGCAGGGGGAGCGCTGGGGCCAACGTCCTGACTTTC. Amino acid sequence: CASRGSAGANVLTF.

This chain joins TRBV9 and TRBJ2-1, with D unclear. Germline V CDR1 and CDR2: SGDLS, YYNGEE. The ends were cut back, 0 bases at V and 5 bases at J, with 12 bases in the middle. The CDR3 covers 15 residues. The CDR3 here is CASSVESAGNNEQFF. In DNA, the CDR3 is TGTGCCAGCAGCGTAGAATCGGCAGGTAACAATGAGCAGTTCTTC.

In its sample, this clone was seen a few times. The chain links TRBV5-1 to TRBJ2-7; D is possibly TRBD1 (7 bases). Germline CDR1 SGHRS, CDR2 YFSETQ. Trimming shortened V by 0 bases and J by 1 base, and 11 bases separated the two germline ends. This CDR3 is 15 amino acids long. Written as DNA, the CDR3 is TGCGCCAGCAGCTTGGGCGGGACAGCTTCCTACGAGCAGTACTTC. Protein sequence: CASSLGGTASYEQYF.

The chain has TRBV7-9 and TRBJ2-5; D perhaps matches TRBD1 (6 bases). The CDR3 spans 13 residues. Per the germline V gene, CDR1 is SEHNR and CDR2 is FQNEAQ (reference sequence). V was pared by 1 base and J by 10 bases, with 13 bases between. The CDR3 coding sequence is TGTGCCAGCAGCTTAGAAGGACCAGGGGTCCAGTACTTC. Protein sequence: CASSLEGPGVQYF.

V is TRBV5-1 and J is TRBJ2-7; TRBD1 aligns across 7 bases. Per germline, CDR1 SGHRS and CDR2 YFSETQ. With 3 bases clipped from V and 8 bases from J, the junction kept 8 bases outside the gene matches. The CDR3 is 13 residues long. The CDR3 DNA reads TGCGCCAGCAGCTCCACGGACAGGACTCAGCAGTACTTC. Its translation: CASSSTDRTQQYF.

The V and J genes are TRBV6-6 and TRBJ2-7, with a weak D call TRBD2 (6 bases). Trimming took off 6 bases at V and 3 bases at J, with 12 bases between the two ends. The CDR3 is 13 amino acids. Germline values: CDR1 MNHNY, CDR2 SVGAGI (reference sequence). The CDR3 protein is CASSRLGSYEQYF. The DNA of the CDR3 is TGTGCCAGCAGCCGACTAGGGAGCTACGAGCAGTACTTC.

J is TRBJ2-4 and V is TRBV6-1; tentative D call: TRBD2 (5 bases). This CDR3 region has 12 residues. Germline CDR1 reads MNHNS; CDR2 reads SASEGT. The V end lost 5 bases, the J end lost 14 bases, and 16 bases lay between the germline ends. The DNA for the CDR3 is TGTGCCAGCAGTTCCTTCGGGGTGGCGGAGTACTTC. As protein: CASSSFGVAEYF.

J is TRBJ1-2 and V is TRBV19, with 7 bases aligning to TRBD1. CDR3 length: 16 amino acids. Germline lookup yields CDR1 LNHDA and CDR2 SQIVND (reference sequence). The V and J ends lost 5 bases and 4 bases, in that order; junction bases with no gene match: 13. The CDR3 DNA sequence: TGTGCCAGTAGTCCATGGACAGGAGGGGCCGTCTATGGCTACACCTTC. Amino acids: CASSPWTGGAVYGYTF.

The chain combines TRBV6-5 with TRBJ1-5, with D possibly matching TRBD1 (5 bases). The CDR3 is made up of 13 amino acids. Germline V lookup: CDR1 MNHEY, CDR2 SVGAGI. Trimming shortened V by 6 bases and J by 5 bases, and 11 bases separated the two germline ends. CDR3 bases: TGTGCCAGCAGACAGGAGGTTGATCAGCCCCAGCATTTT. Residues: CASRQEVDQPQHF.

CDR3: CASRALGTYEQYF. The CDR3 bases are TGTGCCAGCAGGGCGTTGGGGACCTACGAGCAGTACTTC. The V call is TRBV6-1, the J call TRBJ2-7, with D unresolved. The ends were cut back, 6 bases at V and 2 bases at J, with 11 bases in the middle. The CDR3 totals 13 residues. Per germline, CDR1 MNHNS and CDR2 SASEGT.